A single TCR beta chain is shown here with its context. The protocol was immunoSEQ multiplex PCR, while the TCRdb copy is restricted to in-frame clones and leaves out a portion. The sample comprises 450,000 to 650,000 clones, about 84% of which are singletons, and about 0.014% rests with the top ten. This entry comes from a study of shared T cell receptors in the human thymus. The germline V gene has CDR1 SGDLS and CDR2 YYNGEE. The CDR3 spans 16 residues. Losses at the gene ends were 3 bases for V and 2 bases for J; bases not matched to a gene: 5. These sequences were also reported in another study, on human thymus T cells.

Sequences were obtained from thymocytes. This clonotype originated in a boy under three years old with a congenital heart defect. This chain connects TRBV9 to TRBJ2-7; TRBD2 matches 13 bases. DNA of the CDR3: TGTGCCAGCAGCGCCGGACTAGCGGGAGAGGCCTACGAGCAGTACTTC. It encodes CASSAGLAGEAYEQYF.